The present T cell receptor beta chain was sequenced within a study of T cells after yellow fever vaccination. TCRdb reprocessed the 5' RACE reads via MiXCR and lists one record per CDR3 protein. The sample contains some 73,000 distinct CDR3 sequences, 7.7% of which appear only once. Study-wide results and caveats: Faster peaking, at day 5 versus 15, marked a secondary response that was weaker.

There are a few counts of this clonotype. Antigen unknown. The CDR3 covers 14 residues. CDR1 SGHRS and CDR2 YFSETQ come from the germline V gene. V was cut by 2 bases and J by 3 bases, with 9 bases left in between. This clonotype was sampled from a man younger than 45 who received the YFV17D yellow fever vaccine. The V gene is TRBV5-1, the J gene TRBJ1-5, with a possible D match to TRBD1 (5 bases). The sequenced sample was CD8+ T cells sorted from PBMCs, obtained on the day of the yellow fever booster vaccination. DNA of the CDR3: TGCGCCAGCAGCTTCGGGGGAACCAATCAGCCCCAGCATTTT. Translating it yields CASSFGGTNQPQHF.